The entry that follows covers one T cell receptor (beta chain) sequence. Its antigen target is currently unknown. The junction departs from the called germline gene at one end, perhaps through a read error. The cysteine opens and the phenylalanine closes a CDR3 of 16 amino acids. Here the CDR3 DNA is all that survives: 48 bases in frame from base 1. Looking up the germline V gene yields CDR1 SGHAT and CDR2 FQNNGV. The record originates from a study of tumor-infiltrating lymphocytes in primary liver carcinoma (dated by TCRdb to the late 2010s). In the study overall: Hepatocellular carcinoma (four) or combined HCC and intrahepatic cholangiocarcinoma (one) was present in the five patients, who were three men and two women aged 30 to 69 years. To link TCRbeta repertoire diversity to the local molecular phenotype, the approximately 25 tumor region samples were profiled with Agilent mRNA microarrays. Tumors of the five patients were stage T1-T3 N0M0 with maximum diameters of about 4 to 10 cm. High reproducibility was observed for the technical replicate repertoires, with mean shared-clone rates approximately 0.92 and correlation coefficients above 0.98. Roughly 3.5 to 7.5 million productive TCRbeta reads were obtained per sample, and no significant difference in read depth was found between tissue types. A total of roughly 35 specimens from 5 patients, comprising some 25 tumor regions, 5 adjacent noncancerous liver tissues and 5 peripheral blood samples, were covered by TCRbeta repertoire sequencing. The study combined TCRbeta repertoire sequencing, expression microarrays and whole-exome sequencing across five regions of each liver tumor, with adjacent normal tissue and blood. Points the paper makes about the study in general: Because the samples were bulk and unsorted, CD4+ and CD8+ T cell repertoires could not be compared. Repertoire overlap was higher between tumor regions (mean around 36%) than tumor-adjacent (roughly 17%) or tumor-blood (14%) pairs, consistent with antigen-driven expansion. The top 250 clones accounted for a significantly greater share of the repertoire in tumors than in blood (p = 0.039). Just about 7.5-24% of top clones turned up in all five regions of a tumor, which suggests spatial heterogeneity among tumor-infiltrating T cells. The study included only five patients, and the authors note findings should be validated in a larger study. Only the TCR beta chain was sequenced, which likely underestimates true repertoire diversity because unpaired alpha chains were not captured.

Using a constant-region primer and ProtoScript II reverse transcriptase, TCRbeta-specific cDNA was reverse-transcribed from around 520 ng total RNA. TCRbeta libraries were built with three nested multiplex PCR rounds, a slightly modified ARM-PCR procedure. The first two PCR rounds used multiplex TRBV1-TRBV30 forward primers with a Cbeta reverse primer, each for 10 cycles. Sample barcodes and Illumina adapters were added in a final 25-cycle PCR with Deep VentR polymerase. Before sequencing, amplicons of 200-500 bp were gel-purified using a QIAquick gel extraction kit. TCRbeta amplicons were sequenced on an Illumina HiSeq 2500 with 250-bp paired-end reads. The study's processing was this. Reads were quality-trimmed with Trimmomatic v0.33, and paired reads were merged with FLASH v1.2.11 to recover full CDR3 sequences. MiGEC v1.2.1b assigned V, D and J germline segments to the rearranged TCRbeta sequences. Clonotype statistics and Shannon-Wiener diversity indices were calculated with VDJtools v1.0.0. Except for diversity analysis, only the 250 most abundant clonotypes of each sample were used in subsequent analyses to reduce sampling bias. TCRdb handled the public reads itself, with Q25 trimming in fastp and clone calling in MiXCR, and kept productive beta chains. Every CDR3 protein is listed once, alongside the most common genes and DNA of its rows. V and J calls and clone size were set by TCRdb, not the authors. The sample includes tens of thousands of distinct CDR3 sequences, with roughly three quarters observed a single time. The ten largest account for about 30% of the sample.

Total RNA and DNA were co-extracted from roughly 18-30 mg of bulk tissue with the AllPrep DNA/RNA mini kit, without cell sorting. Between November 2015 and March 2016, a handful of patients in China with histopathologically diagnosed primary liver carcinoma had their tumors surgically resected. Patients had chronic HBV infection and were treatment-naive at sampling. Each tumor was sampled at five spatially separated regions: the tumor centre plus the superior, inferior, left-lateral and right-lateral poles. According to histology, viable tumor cells made up more than 75% of every tumor sample. Pieces of fresh tumor and adjacent tissue were cut in half, with one half kept in RNAlater at -80 degrees C and the other half sent for histology.

Sequenced: liver tumor tissue from sampling region 4. This specimen's cell subset or site label, per the study, means: tumor region T4, right-lateral pole. The chain employs TRBV11-2 and TRBJ2-1; 11 nucleotides in the junction match TRBD2. This receptor was taken from a man in his forties or fifties with primary liver carcinoma and hepatitis B virus infection. The DNA reads TGTGCCAGCAGCTTTCGACTAGCGGGACACTTCAATGAGCAGTCCTTC. Translated, this gives CASSFRLAGHFNEQSF.